This TCR beta chain appears in the sequencing data of a study of molecular identifiers for immune sequencing clone quantification (dated by TCRdb to 2016 to 2018). Context from the whole study: For a replicate experiment, RNA from 20,000 or 100,000 naive CD8 T cells was divided into five aliquots, and four of the five aliquots were sequenced. CD8 T cells were used in a methods study to benchmark molecular-identifier clustering-based TCR repertoire sequencing (MIDCIRS) and TCR RNA copy counting. Study-level results and caveats: Modeling gave about three recovered TCR RNA copies per cell versus about 10 by digital PCR, implying roughly 28% capture efficiency. Identical TCR molecules sharing a barcode could cause highly expanded clone sizes to be underestimated. In CMV-specific effector cells, over 98% of molecules were held by clones above 20 RNA copies, whereas under 1% of molecules were held by such clones in naive cells. Spiked-in Jurkat TCR RNA (about ten copies' worth), which is not part of the donor repertoire, was contained in the naive libraries. When barcode sub-clustering was omitted, TCR diversity was inflated by chimeric consensus sequences, with chimeras reaching as high as 47%. Spiked-in Jurkat TCR RNA equivalent to a single cell was reported to be detectable even among 850,000 to 1,000,000 naive CD8 T cells.

This clonotype was picked up a small number of times. Its antigen is still unknown. No base qualities exist here, and no much larger clone lies one base off it. Library preparation employed PCR. The sequencer was an Illumina HiSeq 4000. Bulk TCR libraries were made following a previously described method, with the TCR primers given in Table S5. Purification of total RNA was performed with the Qiagen AllPrep DNA/RNA kit. Before analysis, reads from multiple sequencing runs of one library were combined. On the authors' methods: Only reads with exact TCR constant sequence were kept, trimmed to 150 nt, and grouped by their 12-nt molecular barcodes. Reads inside each barcode group were sub-clustered using a 15% Levenshtein threshold, and a quality-weighted consensus sequence was constructed for each RNA molecule. Non-functional sequences were discarded, and so were lower-count sequences lying one edit away from another sequence. Barcode sub-clusters with fewer than 20% of the maximum read count were removed, based on fitting two negative binomial distributions. TCRdb redid the processing of the public reads, applying fastp at Q25 and MiXCR, and retained in-frame beta chains. Every distinct CDR3 protein forms one entry, paired with its most common genes and DNA. TCRdb, not the original authors, processed these V and J calls. The sample table shows under 600,000 distinct CDR3 sequences, and about a fifth are seen once. 0.7% to 0.95% of the sample comes from the top ten.

The germline V gene (reference sequence) supplies CDR1 SEHNR and CDR2 FQNEAQ. The CDR3 measures 15 amino acids from cysteine to phenylalanine. The DNA shown is the 45-base CDR3, in frame from base 1. V and J are truncated by 4 bases and 7 bases respectively, leaving an intervening sequence of 16 bases. Naive CD8 T cell libraries were made from approximately 20,000 to 1,000,000 sorted cells using 10%, 30% or 50% of purified RNA. Naive CD8 T cells, defined as CD8+CD4-CCR7+CD45RA+, were FACS-sorted into RLT Plus buffer on a BD FACSAria II. Nine to eleven TCR copies' worth of Jurkat RNA were spiked into roughly 19,000-1,000,000 naive CD8 T cell samples to test detection sensitivity. Enrichment of CD8 T cells was done with RosetteSep CD8+ T Cell Enrichment Cocktail plus Ficoll-Paque, and ACK red cell lysis came afterward.

The source of this sequence is a human donor in good health. Some libraries in this study had Jurkat cell RNA spiked in. The specimen sequenced was naive CD8+ T cells from blood, with Jurkat cell RNA spiked in. The cell subset or site label corresponds to: FACS-sorted CD8+CD4-CCR7+CD45RA+ naive T cells. The chain links TRBV7-9 with TRBJ2-2, with a tentative D gene TRBD1 over 6 matching bases. Read as DNA, the sequence is TGTGCCAGCAGCTCCCCCGTAGGGGGAATCGGGGAGCTGTTTTTT. Translated, this is CASSSPVGGIGELFF. Outside the CDR3, residues come from the reference TRBV7-9 and TRBJ2-2 proteins, so the full variable domain is: DTGVSQNPRHKITKRGQNVTFRCDPISEHNRLYWYRQTLGQGPEFLTYFQNEAQLEKSRLLSDRFSAERPKGSFSTLEIQRTEQGDSAMYLCASSSPVGGIGELFFGEGSRLTVL.